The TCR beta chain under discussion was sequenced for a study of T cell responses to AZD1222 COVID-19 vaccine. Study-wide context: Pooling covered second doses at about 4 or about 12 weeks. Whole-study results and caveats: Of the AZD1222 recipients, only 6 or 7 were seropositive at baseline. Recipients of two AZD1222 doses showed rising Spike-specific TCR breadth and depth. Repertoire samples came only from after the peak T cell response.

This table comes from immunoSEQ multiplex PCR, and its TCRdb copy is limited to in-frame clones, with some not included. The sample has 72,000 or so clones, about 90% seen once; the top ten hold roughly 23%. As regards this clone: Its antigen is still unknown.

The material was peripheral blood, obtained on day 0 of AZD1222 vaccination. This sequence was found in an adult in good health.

CDR3 region: CASSETGGESTEAFF. As DNA, the CDR3 is TGTGCCAGCAGTGAGACAGGGGGCGAGTCGACTGAAGCTTTCTTT. The chain couples TRBV6-4 to TRBJ1-1, with 10 bases aligning to TRBD1. The CDR3 contains 15 residues. Losses at the gene ends were 3 bases for V and 5 bases for J; bases not matched to a gene: 6. Germline V gene data show CDR1 as MRHNA and CDR2 as SNTAGT.